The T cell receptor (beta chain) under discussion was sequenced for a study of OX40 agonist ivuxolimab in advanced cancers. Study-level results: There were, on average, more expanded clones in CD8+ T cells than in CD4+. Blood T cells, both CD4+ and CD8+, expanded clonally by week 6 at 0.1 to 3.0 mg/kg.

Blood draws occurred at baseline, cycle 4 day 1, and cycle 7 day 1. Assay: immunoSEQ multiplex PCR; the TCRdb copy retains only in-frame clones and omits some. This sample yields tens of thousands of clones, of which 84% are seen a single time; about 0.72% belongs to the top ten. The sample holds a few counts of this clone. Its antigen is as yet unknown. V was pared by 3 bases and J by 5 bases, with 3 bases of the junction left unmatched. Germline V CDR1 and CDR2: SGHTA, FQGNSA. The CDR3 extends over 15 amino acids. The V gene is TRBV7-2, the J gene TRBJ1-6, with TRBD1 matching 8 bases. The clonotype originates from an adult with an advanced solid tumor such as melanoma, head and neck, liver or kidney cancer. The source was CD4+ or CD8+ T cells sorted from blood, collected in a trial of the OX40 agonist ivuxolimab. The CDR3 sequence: CASSFRTGNNSPLHF. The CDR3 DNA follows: TGTGCCAGCAGCTTCCGGACAGGGAATAATTCACCCCTCCACTTT.